This TCR beta chain came from a study of immune characterization of retroperitoneal liposarcoma (dated by TCRdb to the late 2010s). The V and J ends are trimmed by 5 bases and 4 bases, leaving 14 bases between them. Measured from the cysteine to the phenylalanine, the CDR3 is 15 residues long. The entry retains the CDR3 DNA only, 45 bases that are in frame from base 1. The library was built by means of PCR. Reads for this sample came from a NextSeq 500. The public sequencing data were trimmed at Q25 with fastp and processed into clonotypes with MiXCR by TCRdb, which kept only in-frame beta chains. One record per CDR3 amino acid sequence lists the most common genes and DNA. This sample gives fewer than 9,000 distinct CDR3 sequences in total; almost 30% of them show up just once. The top ten constitute 11% to 15% of the sample. This clonotype is assessed as medium-sized (0.01 to 0.1%). What this receptor recognizes is not known. No per-base quality is available; no much larger clone lies one base away.

The TCR comes from a male donor with retroperitoneal liposarcoma. This sequence uses TRBV12-3 or TRBV12-4 and TRBJ2-2; TRBD2 is a weak D gene call, 6 bases matching. Sequenced input: blood. Here is the DNA: TGTGCCAGCAGTCCAACGGGGGACGGCACCGGGGAGCTGTTTTTT. Its protein is CASSPTGDGTGELFF.